Given below is one T cell receptor (beta chain) in context. Its antigen is as yet unknown. Each TCR beta library was made by quantitative 5'-RACE that incorporated molecular barcodes. TCRdb reprocessed the 5' RACE reads via MiXCR and lists one record per CDR3 protein. The data hold hundreds of thousands of distinct CDR3 sequences, with around a quarter observed a single time. The length of the CDR3 is 15 residues. The V gene end was trimmed by 5 bases and the J gene end by 2 bases; junction bases not matched to a gene: 8. Per germline, CDR1 SGHTA and CDR2 FQGNSA. This record comes from a study of CD8 T cells in ankylosing spondylitis. Whole-study results and caveats: Reportedly, matched ankylosing spondylitis synovial fluid was significantly enriched for disease-linked clones.

The V and J genes are TRBV7-2 and TRBJ2-7; 8 bases line up with TRBD2. The receptor comes from a male donor with ankylosing spondylitis or in good health (not recorded which). The sequenced sample consisted of blood, either unsorted or a sorted T cell fraction (not recorded which). The CDR3 loop is CASSPLTSGPYEQYF. As DNA, the CDR3 is TGTGCCAGCAGCCCCCTAACTAGCGGCCCCTACGAGCAGTACTTC.